The clone carrying this TCR beta chain was seen repeatedly, ten times or more. The data originate from a study of identical twins. MiXCR, run by TCRdb on the 5' RACE reads, gives a single entry per CDR3 protein. This sample has 300,000 to 400,000 distinct CDR3 sequences, with 9% found just once. Germline assignment: CDR1 MGHRA and CDR2 YSYEKL. The CDR3 loop spans 15 amino acids. V shed 1 base and J 8 bases; nucleotides not matched to a gene: 8. Sequenced input: naive T cells sorted from blood. This receptor was obtained from a woman aged 45-59 years in good health. V gene TRBV4-1 combines with J gene TRBJ1-2; 9 nucleotides line up with TRBD1. In nucleotides, the CDR3 is TGCGCCAGCAGCCAAGGGGACAGGGTGACCTGGGGCTACACCTTC. Protein sequence: CASSQGDRVTWGYTF.